These 18 T cell receptor beta chains originate from one sample sequenced in a study of cytomegalovirus exposure and HLA in healthy donors. 60 Vbeta and 13 Jbeta primers were used in PCR. Method: immunoSEQ multiplex PCR; TCRdb's copy keeps in-frame clones and lacks some. The sample includes approximately 58,000 clones. Sequenced sample: PBMCs. These TCRs come from a woman aged 18-35 years in good health and CMV-seronegative.

CDR3 in amino acids: CASTGGVLFDDEQFF. For the CDR3, the DNA is TGTGCCAGCACCGGGGGAGTACTTTTCGATGATGAGCAGTTCTTC. The chain recombines TRBV28 with TRBJ2-1, with D perhaps TRBD2 (6 bases). Between the trimmed V and J ends, which lost 7 bases and 8 bases, there was a span of 21 bases. This CDR3 has 15 residues. CDR1 is MDHEN, CDR2 SYDVKM, per germline.

The V call is TRBV10-1, the J call TRBJ1-1; no reliable D call. CDR3 length: 13 amino acids. CDR1 and CDR2 (germline): WNHNN, SYGVQD (reference sequence). The ends were cut back, 1 base at V and 1 base at J, with 4 bases in the middle. CDR3 bases: TGCGCCAGCAGTGAGTACAGGAACACTGAAGCTTTCTTT. Its translation is CASSEYRNTEAFF.

V and J are TRBV6-1 and TRBJ2-7, with unresolved D. Trimming removed 1 base at V and 3 bases at J, with 7 bases between. This CDR3 spans 13 amino acids. Germline V gene lookup returns CDR1 MNHNS and CDR2 SASEGT. CDR3 sequence: CASSEVFNYEQYF. CDR3 bases: TGTGCCAGCAGTGAAGTGTTTAACTACGAGCAGTACTTC.

The chain carries TRBV6-1 and TRBJ1-4; a possible D gene is TRBD1 (5 bases). The CDR3 contains 13 residues. V lost 6 bases, J lost 5 bases, and 10 bases lay in between. CDR1 is MNHNS and CDR2 is SASEGT in the germline V gene. The CDR3 protein is CASRYQGNEKLFF. The CDR3 region has the DNA TGTGCCAGCAGGTATCAGGGAAATGAAAAACTGTTTTTT.

J is TRBJ1-2 and V is TRBV18, with a tentative D call TRBD1 (6 bases). V lost 4 bases and J 6 bases, leaving 9 bases between the germline ends. Germline V gives CDR1 KGHSH, CDR2 LQKENI. This CDR3 region has 12 residues. The CDR3 is CASSRQADGYTF. In DNA form, the CDR3 reads TGTGCCAGCTCACGACAGGCCGATGGCTACACCTTC.

This rearrangement joins TRBV6-1 to TRBJ2-7; 10 bases agree with TRBD1. The germline gives CDR1 MNHNS, CDR2 SASEGT. V dropped 7 bases and J dropped 7; count of bases not matched to a gene: 10. The CDR3 sequence is 14 residues long. CDR3: CASILGRTGGEQYF. Here the CDR3 DNA reads TGTGCCAGCATCCTCGGAAGGACAGGGGGGGAGCAGTACTTC.

The chain combines TRBV4-1 with TRBJ1-1; D ambiguous. In germline, CDR1 is MGHRA, CDR2 YSYEKL. This CDR3 comprises 13 residues. Trimming removed 0 bases at V and 6 bases at J, with 8 bases between. The DNA of the CDR3 is TGCGCCAGCAGCCAAGATAGCGGCGCTGAAGCTTTCTTT. Its translation is CASSQDSGAEAFF.

The chain has TRBV9 and TRBJ2-5; perhaps TRBD1 as D (6 bases). Germline V gives CDR1 SGDLS, CDR2 YYNGEE. The length of the CDR3 is 14 residues. V was pared by 0 bases and J by 4 bases, with 10 bases between. The CDR3 DNA follows: TGTGCCAGCAGCGTAGATACAGGGCGAGAGACCCAGTACTTC. Residues: CASSVDTGRETQYF. Drawing the rest from reference TRBV9 and TRBJ2-5, the complete variable domain is DSGVTQTPKHLITATGQRVTLRCSPRSGDLSVYWYQQSLDQGLQFLIQYYNGEERAKGNILERFSAQQFPDLHSELNLSSLELGDSALYFCASSVDTGRETQYFGPGTRLLVL.

The chain is built from TRBV5-1 and TRBJ2-5, with TRBD2 matching over 8 bases. The CDR3 is 16 residues long. The V segment lost 6 bases and the J segment 2 bases; nucleotides outside the gene matches: 12. CDR1 is SGHRS and CDR2 is YFSETQ in the germline V gene. CDR3 region: CASKGGGSIGQETQYF. The CDR3 region has the DNA TGCGCCAGCAAGGGCGGGGGGTCGATTGGGCAAGAGACCCAGTACTTC. The full variable domain, in which reference TRBV5-1 and TRBJ2-5 provide the parts outside the CDR3, is KAGVTQTPRYLIKTRGQQVTLSCSPISGHRSVSWYQQTPGQGLQFLFEYFSETQRNKGNFPGRFSGRQFSNSRSEMNVSTLELGDSALYLCASKGGGSIGQETQYFGPGTRLLVL.

J is TRBJ1-2 and V is TRBV29-1; D uncertain. V lost 3 bases and J 0 bases, leaving 14 bases between the germline ends. CDR3 length: 15 amino acids. The germline V gene encodes CDR1 SQVTM and CDR2 ANQGSEA. CDR3 sequence: CSVDAEQVSNYGYTF. The CDR3 coding sequence is TGCAGCGTTGACGCTGAGCAGGTGTCTAACTATGGCTACACCTTC.

This chain joins TRBV6-1 and TRBJ2-2, with TRBD1 identical over 9 bases. Germline V CDR1 and CDR2: MNHNS, SASEGT. V was clipped by 6 bases and J by 3 bases; unmatched bases: 2. There are 14 residues in the CDR3. The CDR3 coding sequence is TGTGCCAGCAGCCGGACAGGGGACACCGGGGAGCTGTTTTTT. Translating it yields CASSRTGDTGELFF.

The gene calls are TRBV19 and TRBJ1-2; D is possibly TRBD1 (6 bases). Looked up from germline, CDR1 is LNHDA and CDR2 is SQIVND (reference sequence). This CDR3 has 11 residues. V dropped 9 bases and J dropped 8 bases, with 13 bases sitting between them. CDR3 in DNA: TGTGCCAGCAGACAGGCGTGGGGCTACACCTTC. Residues: CASRQAWGYTF.

The chain links TRBV9 to TRBJ1-3, with D possibly matching TRBD1 (6 bases). The CDR3 length is 16 residues. CDR1 is SGDLS, CDR2 YYNGEE, per germline. The V and J ends lost 1 base and 0 bases respectively, with 11 bases between them. The CDR3 spells CASSVQGRDSGNTIYF. The CDR3, as DNA: TGTGCCAGCAGCGTACAGGGGCGCGACTCTGGAAACACCATATATTTT.

The J gene is TRBJ2-2, the V gene TRBV6-5, with D unresolved. The germline V gene encodes CDR1 MNHEY and CDR2 SVGAGI. Trimming cost V 5 bases and J 5 bases, with 9 bases left between them. CDR3 length: 13 residues. The CDR3, as DNA: TGTGCCAGCAGTCCCCTACCGACCGGGGAGCTGTTTTTT. Its translation is CASSPLPTGELFF.

The rearrangement uses TRBV11-3 and TRBJ1-2, with 7 bases identical to TRBD1. V shed 6 bases and J 13 bases; nucleotides not matched to a gene: 23. The CDR3 length is 16 residues. The germline gives CDR1 SGHNT, CDR2 YENEEA. The chain's CDR3 is CASSSAGDSPVESLTF. The CDR3 region has the DNA TGTGCCAGCAGTTCAGCCGGGGACAGCCCTGTGGAGTCACTCACCTTC.

CDR3 residues: CASSRTGGLINYGYTF. The CDR3 DNA reads TGTGCCAGCAGCCGGACAGGGGGACTGATTAACTATGGCTACACCTTC. The V call is TRBV6-6, the J call TRBJ1-2; 10 bases fit TRBD1. V lost 6 bases to trimming and J lost 1 base; unmatched junction nucleotides: 8. This CDR3 spans 16 amino acids. The V gene's germline CDR1 is MNHNY and CDR2 SVGAGI (reference sequence).

The CDR3 coding sequence is TGTGCCACCAGCAGAGGGGGGACTAGAGGCGATGAGCAGTTCTTC. Translating gives CATSRGGTRGDEQFF. The J gene is TRBJ2-1, the V gene TRBV15, with 8 bases fitting TRBD2. CDR3 length equals 15 residues. Germline lookup yields CDR1 LNHNV and CDR2 YYDKDF (reference sequence). V gave up 1 base and J gave up 8 bases; unmatched junction bases: 7.

The V and J genes are TRBV6-1 and TRBJ1-2; 8 bases agree with TRBD1. Germline V gives CDR1 MNHNS, CDR2 SASEGT. V shed 8 bases, J shed 5 bases, and the junction held 10 bases outside the gene matches. The CDR3 spans 14 residues. CDR3 nucleotides: TGTGCCAGCGGGGAAGGACAGGGCAATTATGGCTACACCTTC. It codes for CASGEGQGNYGYTF.